The 15 T cell receptor beta chains below were found in one sample sequenced in a study of HIV-infected patients and healthy controls. The repertoire came from unfractionated whole blood and reflected all unsorted peripheral T cells. 500 ng RNA was reverse transcribed with alpha and beta constant-region primers. Separate chain-specific third strand synthesis with multiplexing indices produced the alpha and beta libraries. TCRdb re-called the 5' RACE reads with MiXCR, one entry per CDR3 protein. Of some 5,000 distinct CDR3 sequences listed, around 8.6% are singletons. This specimen consisted of blood, obtained before antiretroviral therapy. The source is an adult with HIV infection.

This clonotype is categorized as medium-sized (0.01 to 0.1%). This chain connects TRBV12-3 or TRBV12-4 to TRBJ1-4; D ambiguous. Trimming stripped 7 bases from V and 5 bases from J, with 11 bases between. There are 13 residues in the CDR3. The CDR3 DNA sequence: TGTGCCAGCAACTGGACGCCGAATGAAAAACTGTTTTTT. As protein: CASNWTPNEKLFF.

A few counts support this clonotype. The chain uses TRBV10-3 and TRBJ2-5, with TRBD2 identical over 11 bases. The CDR3 contains 16 residues. Germline CDR1 and CDR2: ENHRY and SYGVKD. V lost 10 bases to trimming and J lost 3 bases; unmatched junction nucleotides: 13. Here the CDR3 reads CATAGTSGGLKETQYF. The DNA for the CDR3 is TGTGCCACCGCAGGCACTAGCGGGGGTTTAAAAGAGACCCAGTACTTC.

This clonotype turned up a few times. The genes are TRBV7-6 and TRBJ2-7; D unclear. The germline V and J ends were trimmed by 3 bases and 2 bases, with 11 bases remaining between them. Germline CDR1 reads SGHVS; CDR2 reads FNYEAQ. This CDR3 is 14 amino acids long. CDR3 in DNA: TGTGCCAGCAGCTTCTCCGACGAAGCCTACGAGCAGTACTTC. This codes for CASSFSDEAYEQYF.

This clonotype was found a few times. This chain joins TRBV14 and TRBJ2-5, with no clear D. This CDR3 has 15 residues. Germline V gives CDR1 SGHDN, CDR2 FVKESK. V gave up 3 bases and J gave up 0 bases, with 11 bases separating them. CDR3 residues: CASSQFLGHQETQYF. CDR3 DNA sequence: TGTGCCAGCAGCCAGTTCCTCGGTCACCAAGAGACCCAGTACTTC. The full variable domain, rest sourced from reference TRBV14 and TRBJ2-5, is EAGVTQFPSHSVIEKGQTVTLRCDPISGHDNLYWYRRVMGKEIKFLLHFVKESKQDESGMPNNRFLAERTGGTYSTLKVQPAELEDSGVYFCASSQFLGHQETQYFGPGTRLLVL.

This clonotype counts as medium-sized. The chain is built from TRBV3-1 and TRBJ2-7; possibly TRBD2 for D (5 bases). V lost 11 bases, J lost 6 bases, and 14 bases lay in between. Germline CDR1 reads LGHDT; CDR2 reads YNNKEL (reference sequence). This CDR3 has 11 residues. Here the CDR3 DNA reads TGTGCCGGGCAAGCCAGCGGCGAGCAGTACGTC. Translation gives CAGQASGEQYV.

This clonotype is classed as medium-sized (0.01 to 0.1%). This chain connects TRBV27 to TRBJ2-1, with TRBD1 matching 9 bases. CDR1 MNHEY and CDR2 SMNVEV come from the germline V gene (reference sequence). CDR3 length: 17 residues. J lost 6 bases, V lost 3 bases, and 12 bases had no gene match. The CDR3 reads CASSFLQGASLSNEQFF. The CDR3 coding sequence is TGTGCCAGCAGTTTCCTACAGGGGGCCTCCCTTTCCAATGAGCAGTTCTTC.

This clonotype has a count of ten or more. Relative to the germline gene, one junction end is altered; a read error may explain this. The V gene is TRBV30, the J gene TRBJ2-1, with 11 bases lining up with TRBD2. This CDR3 comprises 17 residues. CDR1 is GTSNPN, CDR2 SVGIG, per germline (reference sequence). CDR3 bases: TGTGCCTGGAGTCCGTCTCCTCCGGGACTAGCGGCCTCTCGCTCTATCTTC. As protein: CAWSPSPPGLAASRSIF.

This clonotype is categorized as medium-sized. The rearrangement joins TRBV2 to TRBJ1-5; tentatively, D is TRBD1 (5 bases). V was cut by 4 bases and J by 4 bases, with 11 bases left in between. Germline V gene sequence: CDR1 SNHLY, CDR2 FYNNEI. This CDR3 is 14 amino acids long. The CDR3 is CASSVWEGNQPQHF. CDR3 DNA sequence: TGTGCCAGCAGTGTTTGGGAGGGGAATCAGCCCCAGCATTTT.

By share, this clonotype counts as large (0.1 to 1%). The chain links TRBV7-3 to TRBJ2-1; 8 bases fit TRBD2. The CDR3 is 15 residues long. Germline trimming cut 5 bases from V and 7 bases from J; bases unmatched to any gene: 10. Germline CDR1 SGHTA, CDR2 FQGTGA. CDR3: CASSPGGGLFNEQFF. DNA for the CDR3: TGTGCCAGCAGCCCCGGGGGGGGTCTTTTTAATGAGCAGTTCTTC.

This clonotype was counted at least ten times. The chain links TRBV5-1 to TRBJ2-7, with TRBD1 identical over 8 bases. V was clipped by 4 bases and J by 2 bases; unmatched bases: 11. CDR3 length equals 16 residues. The germline V gene has CDR1 SGHRS and CDR2 YFSETQ. CDR3 in DNA: TGCGCCAGCAGCCGAGTTGGACAGGGATTCGCCTACGAGCAGTACTTC. This encodes CASSRVGQGFAYEQYF.

By share, this clonotype ranks as medium-sized. V usage is TRBV7-9 and J usage is TRBJ2-2, with D possibly TRBD2 on 5 matching bases. Trimming cost V 3 bases and J 6 bases, with 8 bases left between them. The CDR3 loop spans 13 amino acids. Germline lookup yields CDR1 SEHNR and CDR2 FQNEAQ (reference sequence). CDR3 nucleotide sequence: TGTGCCAGCAGCTTGCCGGGGTCCGGGGAGCTGTTTTTT. It yields the protein CASSLPGSGELFF.

Relative to its sample, this clonotype is medium-sized. Here the CDR3 DNA reads TGTGCCAGCAGCTTAGGGCTTGGAACTAGCACAGATACGCAGTATTTT. Its protein is CASSLGLGTSTDTQYF. The rearrangement uses TRBV7-8 and TRBJ2-3; D not resolved. Germline lookup yields CDR1 SGHVS and CDR2 FQNEAQ. Between the trimmed V and J ends, which lost 1 base and 0 bases, there was a span of 11 bases. The CDR3 loop spans 16 amino acids.

The rearrangement links TRBV24-1 to TRBJ2-3; D ambiguous. Germline CDR1 reads KGHDR; CDR2 reads SFDVKD. V was shortened by 5 bases and J by 0 bases, with 5 bases between the two germline ends. CDR3 length equals 13 residues. The CDR3 region is CATSVDSTDTQYF. The CDR3, as DNA: TGTGCCACCAGTGTGGACAGCACAGATACGCAGTATTTT.

This clonotype was observed many times. The CDR3, as DNA: TGTGCCAACCGGGGGCCCACCACCGGGGAGCTGTTTTTT. Translation gives CANRGPTTGELFF. The chain links TRBV12-3 or TRBV12-4 to TRBJ2-2, with D perhaps matching TRBD1 or TRBD2 (6 bases each). V shed 10 bases and J shed 4 bases, with 13 bases lying between them. The CDR3 spans 13 residues.

This clonotype was recorded many times. A much larger clone lies a single base off, so this may be a read error. The CDR3 sequence is CATGTQWVDTQYF. CDR3 coding DNA: TGTGCCACCGGGACGCAATGGGTAGATACGCAGTATTTT. V is TRBV19 and J is TRBJ2-3; D is tentatively TRBD1 or TRBD2 (5 bases each). Germline V gene data show CDR1 as LNHDA and CDR2 as SQIVND (reference sequence). There are 13 residues in the CDR3. V lost 10 bases and J lost 5, with 16 bases in between.